Shown below are 6 T cell receptor delta chains from a single sample sequenced in a study of gammadelta T cells in human blood. TCRdb re-called clones from the RT-PCR reads using CATT. The table has about a thousand delta-chain clones, 22% seen once. Sequenced: Vgamma9Vdelta2 gamma-delta T cells from fetal blood. Receptors were obtained from a human fetus.

By share, this clone counts as medium-sized (0.01 to 0.1%). V is TRDV2 and J is TRDJ3; TRDD3 matches 13 bases. This CDR3 has 18 residues. The germline V gene encodes CDR1 GEAIGNYY and CDR2 EKD. With V trimmed by 3 bases and J by 4 bases, 5 bases remained unmatched. As DNA, the CDR3 is TGTGCCTGTGACGTACTGGGGGATACGCGGTGGGACACCCGACAGATGTTTTTC. This translates into CACDVLGDTRWDTRQMFF.

This clone ranks as medium-sized (0.01 to 0.1%). A much larger clone differs by one base, so this may be a read error. This specimen includes other DNA sequences encoding the same CDR3. The chain couples TRDV2 to TRDJ3, with 8 bases lining up with TRDD3. The CDR3 has 17 residues. Germline loops: CDR1 GEAIGNYY, CDR2 EKD. V gave up 0 bases and J gave up 0 bases; unmatched junction bases: 0. The CDR3 DNA follows: TGTGCCTGTGACACCTGGGGGATCTCCTGGGACACCCGACAGATGTTTTTC. Protein sequence: CACDTWGISWDTRQMFF.

This clone has a handful of counts. A read error is likely here: a far larger clone is one base away. V is TRDV2 and J is TRDJ1; the match to TRDD3 covers 7 bases. The CDR3 consists of 13 residues. Germline lookup yields CDR1 GEAIGNYY and CDR2 EKD. The DNA of the CDR3 is TGTGCCTGTGGCACCTGGGGGACCGATAAACTCATCTTT. Protein product: CACGTWGTDKLIF.

By sample fraction, this clone is medium-sized. The same CDR3 also results from other DNA sequences found in this sample. The V call is TRDV2, the J call TRDJ1; D might be TRDD3 (5 bases). This CDR3 comprises 14 residues. CDR1 and CDR2 (germline): GEAIGNYY, EKD. The V end was cut by 0 bases, the J end by 0 bases, with 7 bases between. CDR3 DNA sequence: TGTGCCTGTGACACCTGGGGTCACACCGATAAACTCATCTTT. The encoded protein is CACDTWGHTDKLIF.

A remark on this clone: Being one base from a much bigger clone, this may be a read error. This sequence joins TRDV2 and TRDJ1; 8 bases are a match to TRDD3. No J gene is reported in TCRdb; it was inferred here by comparing the DNA with germline. From germline, CDR1 is GEAIGNYY and CDR2 EKD. Trimming at V came to 0 bases and at J to 5 bases, leaving 4 bases not matched to a gene. The CDR3 is 14 amino acids. The CDR3 protein is CACDTWGMADKLIF. DNA of the CDR3: TGTGCCTGTGACACCTGGGGGATGGCTGATAAACTCATCTTT.

In its sample, this clone ranks as medium-sized. Different DNA sequences within this sample yield the same CDR3. The V gene is TRDV2, the J gene TRDJ1; TRDD3 is a possible D gene (5 bases). The CDR3 runs to 14 residues. Germline V gene data show CDR1 as GEAIGNYY and CDR2 as EKD. The V end was cut by 0 bases, the J end by 0 bases, with 7 bases between. The CDR3 nucleotides read TGTGCCTGTGACACCGGGGGGTACACCGATAAACTCATCTTT. Translated: CACDTGGYTDKLIF.